The rows below give T cell receptor beta chains drawn from one sample of a study of blood T cell repertoires in COVID-19. Using immunoSEQ multiplex PCR, the repertoire was profiled, and TCRdb retains in-frame clones only, with some absent. The table lists over 200,000 clones, roughly 84% of them singletons, with around 2.4% in the top ten. Specimen: peripheral blood. Receptors originate from a man between 40 and 49 years old who had recovered from COVID-19. Each CDR3 is given with its conserved first and last residue. A D gene is named only where the DNA matches it firmly. A row's size may be missing; if present it is once, few, many or a size class.

abundance	v_gene	j_gene	d_gene	CDR3aa	CDR3nt
.	TRBV6-5	TRBJ1-1	.	CASGGSSGTEAFF	TGTGCCAGCGGGGGGTCTTCGGGCACTGAAGCTTTCTTT
.	TRBV15	TRBJ2-3	.	CATKRESTDTQYF	TGTGCCACCAAACGGGAATCTACAGATACGCAGTATTTT
.	TRBV9	TRBJ2-1	TRBD2	CASSVGLGTSGSSYNEQFF	TGTGCCAGCAGCGTAGGATTGGGGACTAGCGGGAGTTCCTACAATGAGCAGTTCTTC
.	TRBV6-2/TRBV6-3	TRBJ1-2	TRBD1	CASSQGQGDYGYTF	TGTGCCAGCAGCCAGGGACAGGGAGACTATGGCTACACCTTC
.	TRBV4-3	TRBJ2-7	TRBD2	CASSQGRWGGGYEQYF	TGCGCCAGCAGCCAAGGCCGATGGGGGGGAGGGTACGAGCAGTACTTC
few	TRBV7-9	TRBJ1-1	.	CASSIGRGGNTEAFF	TGTGCCAGCAGCATTGGCAGGGGTGGGAACACTGAAGCTTTCTTT
.	TRBV7-2	TRBJ1-6	.	CASSLGWGVSSNSPLHF	TGTGCCAGCAGCTTAGGATGGGGGGTATCGAGTAATTCACCCCTCCACTTT
.	TRBV6-5	TRBJ2-7	TRBD1	CASSSGTDFYEQYF	TGTGCCAGCAGTTCCGGGACAGACTTCTACGAGCAGTACTTC
.	TRBV5-1	TRBJ2-5	.	CASSLAGGQETQYF	TGCGCCAGCAGCTTGGCGGGTGGACAAGAGACCCAGTACTTC
.	TRBV2	TRBJ1-2	TRBD1	CASSEAGQGNNYGYTF	TGTGCCAGCAGTGAAGCAGGACAGGGTAATAACTATGGCTACACCTTC
.	TRBV2	TRBJ1-1	TRBD1	CASIDRGVDAFF	TGTGCCAGCATTGACAGGGGCGTCGACGCTTTCTTT
.	TRBV18	TRBJ2-2	TRBD2	CASSPPWRELNTGELFF	TGTGCCAGCTCACCCCCCTGGCGGGAGTTGAACACCGGGGAGCTGTTTTTT
few	TRBV18	TRBJ1-1	.	CASSPGQHTEAFF	TGTGCCAGCTCCCCCGGACAGCACACTGAAGCTTTCTTT
.	TRBV2	TRBJ2-7	TRBD1	CASRDRGYEQYF	TGTGCCAGCAGGGACAGGGGCTACGAGCAGTACTTC
.	TRBV3-1/TRBV3-2	TRBJ2-2	.	CASSQGRITGELFF	TGTGCCAGCAGCCAGGGCCGAATTACCGGGGAGCTGTTTTTT
.	TRBV7-9	TRBJ1-2	.	CASSSLQGSGYTF	TGTGCCAGCAGTTCCCTTCAGGGTAGTGGCTACACCTTC
.	TRBV28	TRBJ2-7	TRBD2	CASTPGAGGGYEQYF	TGTGCCAGCACCCCAGGGGCGGGAGGGGGATACGAGCAGTACTTC
.	TRBV7-2	TRBJ2-3	TRBD1	CASSSTGVLADTQYF	TGTGCCAGCAGCTCGACAGGGGTGTTGGCAGATACGCAGTATTTT
.	TRBV30	TRBJ1-2	.	CAWRPVFYGYTF	TGTGCCTGGAGGCCGGTTTTCTATGGCTACACCTTC
once	TRBV19	TRBJ2-1	TRBD2	CASSIVLSGGPQNEQFF	TGTGCCAGTAGTATAGTCCTTAGCGGGGGGCCCCAAAATGAGCAGTTCTTC
.	TRBV28	TRBJ1-6	.	CASSLVGRANSPLHF	TGTGCCAGCAGTTTAGTGGGGAGGGCCAATTCACCCCTCCACTTT
.	TRBV7-2	TRBJ2-5	TRBD2	CASSSLLAGGAETQYF	TGTGCCAGCAGCTCCTTACTAGCGGGAGGGGCGGAGACCCAGTACTTC
.	TRBV6-5	TRBJ2-7	TRBD1	CASSRDRVFHEQYF	TGTGCCAGCAGCCGAGACAGGGTGTTCCACGAGCAGTACTTC
.	TRBV5-1	TRBJ1-3	TRBD1	CASSQGQVGGGTFTIYF	TGCGCCAGCAGCCAAGGACAGGTGGGAGGTGGGACCTTCACCATATATTTT
.	TRBV12-3/TRBV12-4	TRBJ2-2	TRBD1	CASGTGRTGELFF	TGTGCCAGTGGGACAGGGCGGACCGGGGAGCTGTTTTTT
.	TRBV6-5	TRBJ1-6	.	CASSYEASSYNSPLHF	TGTGCCAGCAGTTATGAAGCGAGCTCCTATAATTCACCCCTCCACTTT
.	TRBV5-4	TRBJ2-1	TRBD2	CASSSGTSPNEQFF	TGTGCCAGCAGTTCCGGGACTAGCCCAAATGAGCAGTTCTTC
.	TRBV11-2	TRBJ1-1	.	CASSPGRDTEAFF	TGTGCCAGCAGCCCTGGTCGAGACACTGAAGCTTTCTTT
.	TRBV6-2/TRBV6-3	TRBJ2-1	TRBD2	CASSYPLAGGRVYNEQFF	TGTGCCAGCAGTTACCCACTAGCGGGGGGGCGGGTCTACAATGAGCAGTTCTTC
.	TRBV6-5	TRBJ2-7	TRBD1	CASRTGTGGYEQYF	TGTGCCAGCAGAACCGGGACAGGTGGCTACGAGCAGTACTTC
.	TRBV7-9	TRBJ1-4	.	CASSLISGREKLFF	TGTGCCAGCAGCTTAATTTCAGGGAGGGAAAAACTGTTTTTT
.	TRBV27	TRBJ1-6	TRBD1	CASSPDPRQGNSPLHF	TGTGCCAGCAGTCCTGACCCAAGACAGGGAAATTCACCCCTCCACTTT
.	TRBV30	TRBJ2-4	TRBD1	CAWSPGGINIQYF	TGTGCCTGGAGTCCAGGGGGTATAAACATTCAGTACTTC
once	TRBV5-5	TRBJ2-5	TRBD2	CASTREGETQYF	TGTGCCAGCACCCGGGAGGGGGAGACCCAGTACTTC
.	TRBV10-3	TRBJ1-1	.	CSAGQTNTEAFF	TGTTCGGCGGGGCAGACGAACACTGAAGCTTTCTTT
.	TRBV10-2	TRBJ2-2	TRBD2	CASSLLAGLLTGELFF	TGCGCCAGCAGTCTACTAGCGGGGCTACTCACCGGGGAGCTGTTTTTT
.	TRBV19	TRBJ2-3	TRBD1	CASSITDRVWADTQYF	TGTGCCAGTAGTATCACCGACAGGGTGTGGGCAGATACGCAGTATTTT
.	TRBV5-1	TRBJ2-6	.	CASSWTTGLSGANVLTF	TGCGCCAGCAGCTGGACGACAGGACTCTCTGGGGCCAACGTCCTGACTTTC
.	TRBV5-6	TRBJ2-5	.	CASSLRETQYF	TGTGCCAGCAGCTTGCGAGAGACCCAGTACTTC
once	TRBV29-1	TRBJ1-2	TRBD1	CSVQTDRASLGGYTF	TGCAGCGTTCAAACGGACAGGGCTTCCCTCGGTGGCTACACCTTC
.	TRBV5-1	TRBJ2-5	.	CASSLELVVRGTQYF	TGCGCCAGCAGCTTGGAACTCGTAGTAAGGGGGACCCAGTACTTC
.	TRBV7-2	TRBJ2-4	TRBD1	CASSLVSGGADIQYF	TGTGCCAGCAGCTTAGTGTCAGGGGGCGCGGACATTCAGTACTTC
.	TRBV19	TRBJ2-5	TRBD2	CASSIGLAGGPETQYF	TGTGCCAGTAGTATTGGACTAGCGGGGGGGCCAGAGACCCAGTACTTC
.	TRBV7-9	TRBJ2-7	.	CASMTESVYEQYF	TGTGCCAGCATGACGGAGTCGGTCTACGAGCAGTACTTC
.	TRBV5-5	TRBJ2-5	TRBD1	CASSLKAGGQGGPQETQYF	TGTGCCAGCAGCTTGAAAGCGGGGGGACAGGGGGGTCCACAAGAGACCCAGTACTTC
.	TRBV5-1	TRBJ1-2	.	CASSLVPTKTYGYTF	TGCGCCAGCAGCTTGGTCCCCACCAAGACTTATGGCTACACCTTC
.	TRBV29-1	TRBJ2-1	.	CSVRGEGYNEQFF	TGCAGCGTTAGGGGGGAGGGATACAATGAGCAGTTCTTC
.	TRBV11-2	TRBJ2-7	TRBD2	CASSFFSNQRGRPYEQYF	TGTGCCAGCAGCTTCTTTAGTAACCAGCGGGGGCGACCCTACGAGCAGTACTTC
.	TRBV5-4	TRBJ1-2	TRBD1	CASSLAVTGQGANYGYTF	TGTGCCAGCAGCTTGGCCGTAACGGGACAGGGGGCTAACTATGGCTACACCTTC
.	TRBV7-2	TRBJ1-2	TRBD1	CASSPGQFYGYTF	TGTGCCAGCAGCCCGGGACAGTTTTATGGCTACACCTTC
.	TRBV12-3/TRBV12-4	TRBJ1-2	.	CASNPGGFYGYTF	TGTGCCAGCAACCCCGGGGGATTCTATGGCTACACCTTC
once	TRBV19	TRBJ2-5	TRBD2	CASSPRGGRLETQYF	TGTGCCAGTAGTCCACGCGGGGGAAGGTTGGAGACCCAGTACTTC
once	TRBV12-5	TRBJ2-5	.	CASGLDRWEESETQYF	TGTGCTAGTGGTTTGGACCGGTGGGAGGAGTCGGAGACCCAGTACTTC
.	TRBV9	TRBJ2-7	TRBD2	CASSVALSGTYEQYF	TGTGCCAGCAGCGTAGCTCTTAGCGGGACCTACGAGCAGTACTTC
.	TRBV5-1	TRBJ2-1	TRBD2	CASGLAGVSDEQFF	TGCGCCAGCGGACTAGCGGGAGTTTCGGATGAGCAGTTCTTC
.	TRBV15	TRBJ2-3	.	CATSREARTASTDTQYF	TGTGCCACCAGCAGAGAGGCTCGAACCGCTAGCACAGATACGCAGTATTTT
.	TRBV25-1	TRBJ2-7	TRBD1	CASSEYPTGGYEQYF	TGTGCCAGCAGTGAATACCCGACAGGGGGCTACGAGCAGTACTTC